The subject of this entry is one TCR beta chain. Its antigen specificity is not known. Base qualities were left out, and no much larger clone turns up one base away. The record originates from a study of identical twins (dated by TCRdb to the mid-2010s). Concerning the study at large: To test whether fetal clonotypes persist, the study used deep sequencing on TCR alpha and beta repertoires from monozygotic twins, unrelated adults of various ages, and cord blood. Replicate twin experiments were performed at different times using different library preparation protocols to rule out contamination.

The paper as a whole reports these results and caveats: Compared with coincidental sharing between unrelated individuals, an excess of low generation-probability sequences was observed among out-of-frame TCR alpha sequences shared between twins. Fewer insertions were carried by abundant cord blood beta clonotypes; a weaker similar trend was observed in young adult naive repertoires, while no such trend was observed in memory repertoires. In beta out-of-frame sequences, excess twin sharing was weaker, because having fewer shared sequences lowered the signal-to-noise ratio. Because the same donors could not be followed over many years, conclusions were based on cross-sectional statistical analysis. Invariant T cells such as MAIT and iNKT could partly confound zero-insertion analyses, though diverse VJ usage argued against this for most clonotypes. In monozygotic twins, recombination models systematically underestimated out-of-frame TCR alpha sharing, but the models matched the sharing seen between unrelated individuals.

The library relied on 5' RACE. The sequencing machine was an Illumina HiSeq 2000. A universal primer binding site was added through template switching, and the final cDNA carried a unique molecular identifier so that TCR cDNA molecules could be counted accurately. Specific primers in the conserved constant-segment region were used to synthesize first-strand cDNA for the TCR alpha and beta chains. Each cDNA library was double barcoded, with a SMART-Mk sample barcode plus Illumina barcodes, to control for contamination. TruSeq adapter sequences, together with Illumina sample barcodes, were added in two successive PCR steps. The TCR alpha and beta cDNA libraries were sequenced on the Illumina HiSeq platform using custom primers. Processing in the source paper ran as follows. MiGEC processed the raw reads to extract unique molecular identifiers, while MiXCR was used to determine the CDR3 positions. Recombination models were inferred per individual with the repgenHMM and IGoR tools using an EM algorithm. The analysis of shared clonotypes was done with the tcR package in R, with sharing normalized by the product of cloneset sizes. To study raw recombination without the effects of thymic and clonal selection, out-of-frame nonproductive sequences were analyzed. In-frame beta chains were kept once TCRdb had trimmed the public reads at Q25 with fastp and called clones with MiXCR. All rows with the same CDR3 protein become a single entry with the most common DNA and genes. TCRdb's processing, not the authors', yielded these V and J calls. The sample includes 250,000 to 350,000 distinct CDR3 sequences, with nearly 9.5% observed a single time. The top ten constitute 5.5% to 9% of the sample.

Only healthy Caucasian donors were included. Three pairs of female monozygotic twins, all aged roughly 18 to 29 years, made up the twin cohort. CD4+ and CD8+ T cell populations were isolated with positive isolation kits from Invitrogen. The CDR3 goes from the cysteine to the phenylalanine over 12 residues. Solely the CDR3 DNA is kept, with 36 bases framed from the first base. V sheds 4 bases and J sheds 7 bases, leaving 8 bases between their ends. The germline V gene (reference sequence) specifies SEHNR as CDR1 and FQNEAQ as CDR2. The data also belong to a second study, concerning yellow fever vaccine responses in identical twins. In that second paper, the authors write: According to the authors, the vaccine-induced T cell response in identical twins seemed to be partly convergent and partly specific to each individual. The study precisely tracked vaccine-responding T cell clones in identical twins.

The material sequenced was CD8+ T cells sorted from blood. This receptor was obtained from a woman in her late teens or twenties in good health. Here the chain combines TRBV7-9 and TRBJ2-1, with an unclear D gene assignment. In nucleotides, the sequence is TGTGCCAGCAGCTACATGGGGAATGAGCAGTTCTTC. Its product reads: CASSYMGNEQFF.